The table lists the clone carrying this TCR beta chain with many counts. As yet, its antigen is unknown. This specimen belongs to a study of T-cell memory formation after mild COVID-19. Study information: Largely donor-specific sequence clusters came from two donors. Overall study findings and caveats: Contracting CD4+ clones were located mainly in CM and EM, and CD8+ clones in EMRA. That cross-reactive memory joined was suggested by some responding clones appearing in pre-infection memory.

TCRdb reprocessed the 5' RACE reads with MiXCR, giving one entry per CDR3 protein. The top ten hold approximately 3.4% of the sample, which has 180,000 or so distinct CDR3 sequences, more than 9% seen once. The V end was cut by 3 bases, the J end by 11 bases, with 20 bases between. This CDR3 contains 15 residues. Germline V lookup: CDR1 MNHEY, CDR2 SVGAGI. The chain uses TRBV6-5 and TRBJ2-1; TRBD1 or TRBD2 may be the D gene (6 bases each). Source material: PBMCs or a T cell subset sorted from them (not recorded which). The sequence was obtained from a man aged 18 to 29 who had mild COVID-19 (a few samples of this study predate the infection). Cell type and time point are not known. In nucleotides, the CDR3 is TGTGCCAGCAGTTATGGTCTTTCTGGGGGGCCTCAGCAGTTCTTC. Translation gives CASSYGLSGGPQQFF.